Below, 14 T cell receptor beta chains from the same sample are listed, as sequenced in a study of beta chain features in type 1 diabetes. Findings of the study overall: In every one of the four CD4+ subsets, TCRB CDR3s were moderately but significantly shorter in Type 1 diabetes patients.

Their recognized antigens are unknown. Sequencing targeted expressed TCRB transcripts, as all isolated RNA had been reverse transcribed. Clones were sequenced by immunoSEQ multiplex PCR, and TCRdb holds only the in-frame ones, with some missing. The sample lists hundreds of thousands of clones, about an eighth occurring once. Sequencing was carried out using naive CD4+ T cells from blood. These receptors originate from a man aged 18-30 years with type 1 diabetes.

The rearrangement links TRBV27 to TRBJ1-6, with 8 positions matching TRBD1. Germline values: CDR1 MNHEY, CDR2 SMNVEV (reference sequence). V was clipped by 5 bases and J by 0 bases; unmatched bases: 15. This CDR3 region has 20 residues. CDR3 loop: CASSVVAPQGGSSYNSPLHF. CDR3 sequence (DNA): TGTGCCAGCAGTGTAGTGGCCCCACAGGGGGGAAGCTCCTATAATTCACCCCTCCACTTT.

This chain joins TRBV30 and TRBJ2-3; perhaps TRBD2 as D (6 bases). V was clipped by 4 bases and J by 1 base, with 6 bases between them. The germline gives CDR1 GTSNPN, CDR2 SVGIG (reference sequence). This CDR3 is 12 amino acids long. The CDR3 is CAWTSGTDTQYF. As DNA, the CDR3 is TGTGCCTGGACTAGCGGCACAGATACGCAGTATTTT.

This clone was counted between two and nine times. The V gene is TRBV10-3, the J gene TRBJ2-1; 7 bases are shared with TRBD1. Germline V CDR1 and CDR2: ENHRY, SYGVKD. The CDR3 is 11 residues long. With V trimmed by 2 bases and J by 13 bases, 2 bases remained unmatched. In nucleotides, the CDR3 is TGTGCCATCAGTGAGGAGGGGGCCCAGTTCTTC. Translating gives CAISEEGAQFF.

This clone was detected a few times. The V call is TRBV29-1, the J call TRBJ2-5, with D uncertain. The CDR3 loop spans 10 amino acids. The V end was cut by 4 bases, the J end by 4 bases, with 4 bases between. In germline, CDR1 is SQVTM, CDR2 ANQGSEA. The CDR3 sequence: CSVGRETQYF. The CDR3 DNA is TGCAGCGTTGGAAGAGAGACCCAGTACTTC.

The chain employs TRBV27 and TRBJ2-1, with D maybe TRBD2 (5 bases). From germline, CDR1 is MNHEY and CDR2 SMNVEV (reference sequence). V lost 6 bases, J lost 6 bases, and 15 bases lay in between. CDR3 length: 14 amino acids. CDR3 nucleotide sequence: TGTGCCAGCAGACTAGGGCTATTCCTCAATGAGCAGTTCTTC. Protein sequence: CASRLGLFLNEQFF.

A remark on this clone: A read error may account for a junction end that differs from germline. V usage is TRBV15 and J usage is TRBJ2-7, with D perhaps matching TRBD2 (5 bases). The CDR3 sequence is 14 residues long. Germline assignment: CDR1 LNHNV and CDR2 YYDKDF (reference sequence). The CDR3, as DNA: TGTGCCACCAGCAGAGATCCAGAAGGGCCACTAGACCACTTC. Its protein is CATSRDPEGPLDHF. Full variable domain (remainder filled in from reference TRBV15 and TRBJ2-7): DAMVIQNPRYQVTQFGKPVTLSCSQTLNHNVMYWYQQKSSQAPKLLFHYYDKDFNNEADTPDNFQSRRPNTSFCFLDIRSPGLGDTAMYLCATSRDPEGPLDHFGPGTRLTVT.

V usage is TRBV6-1 and J usage is TRBJ2-7; 7 bases align to TRBD2. The germline V gene encodes CDR1 MNHNS and CDR2 SASEGT. Germline trimming cut 9 bases from V and 4 bases from J; bases unmatched to any gene: 12. The length of the CDR3 is 14 residues. CDR3 amino acids: CASQFSSGDYEQYF. The CDR3 DNA is TGTGCCAGTCAATTTTCTAGCGGAGATTACGAGCAGTACTTC.

In its sample, this clone was seen a few times. The genes are TRBV28 and TRBJ2-1, with 9 positions matching TRBD2. After removal of 2 bases from V and 8 bases from J, the junction contained 4 bases not matched to a gene. This CDR3 spans 14 amino acids. Germline CDR1 reads MDHEN; CDR2 reads SYDVKM. The CDR3 region has the DNA TGTGCCAGCAGTTTAGCGGGGGGGCCTGATGAGCAGTTCTTC. Translation: CASSLAGGPDEQFF.

This clone was counted only a few times. The V and J genes are TRBV30 and TRBJ2-2; D gene ambiguous. In germline, CDR1 is GTSNPN, CDR2 SVGIG (reference sequence). V lost 1 base and J lost 7, with 7 bases in between. The CDR3 spans 12 residues. The CDR3 DNA follows: TGTGCCTGGAGTGGGTATGGCGGGGAGCTGTTTTTT. The encoded protein is CAWSGYGGELFF.

This clone turned up a few times. This rearrangement joins TRBV9 to TRBJ2-3; D gene uncertain. The germline gives CDR1 SGDLS, CDR2 YYNGEE. The length of the CDR3 is 15 residues. Deletions cut 0 bases from V and 2 bases from J, with 10 bases between. CDR3 nucleotides: TGTGCCAGCAGCGTAGGGTCACTACCCACAGATACGCAGTATTTT. This translates into CASSVGSLPTDTQYF.

The chain links TRBV7-2 to TRBJ2-3; 10 bases map to TRBD2. Germline CDR1 is SGHTA and CDR2 is FQGNSA. V lost 3 bases, J lost 4 bases, and 13 bases stayed unmatched. The CDR3 totals 18 residues. CDR3 region: CASSFIGERGGSADTQYF. CDR3 coding DNA: TGTGCCAGCAGCTTCATCGGTGAGCGGGGGGGCAGCGCAGATACGCAGTATTTT.

This clone was seen a handful of times. The rearrangement joins TRBV10-3 to TRBJ1-2; no clear D gene. With 4 bases removed from V and 0 bases from J, the gap between germline ends came to 15 bases. Germline CDR1 is ENHRY and CDR2 is SYGVKD. The CDR3 contains 16 residues. This chain's CDR3 is CAISGDWTEANYGYTF. The CDR3 DNA is TGTGCCATCAGTGGGGATTGGACGGAAGCTAACTATGGCTACACCTTC.

This clone was counted a few times. The chain carries TRBV7-2 and TRBJ2-7; 8 positions match TRBD1. CDR3 length: 15 amino acids. V lost 3 bases, J lost 3 bases, and 7 bases stayed unmatched. Germline V gene sequence: CDR1 SGHTA, CDR2 FQGNSA. DNA for the CDR3: TGTGCCAGCAGCTTTGGACAGGGTTCTTTCTACGAGCAGTACTTC. It specifies CASSFGQGSFYEQYF. The full variable domain, its missing parts supplied by reference TRBV7-2 and TRBJ2-7, is GAGVSQSPSNKVTEKGKDVELRCDPISGHTALYWYRQSLGQGLEFLIYFQGNSAPDKSGLPSDRFSAERTGGSVSTLTIQRTQQEDSAVYLCASSFGQGSFYEQYFGPGTRLTVT.

This clone turned up a few times. This chain connects TRBV10-3 to TRBJ1-5; D uncertain. There are 15 residues in the CDR3. V was clipped by 0 bases and J by 4 bases, with 10 bases between them. The germline CDR1 and CDR2 sequences are ENHRY and SYGVKD. The CDR3 bases are TGTGCCATCAGTGAGTCGATAGGGCCGAATCAGCCCCAGCATTTT. This sequence encodes CAISESIGPNQPQHF.